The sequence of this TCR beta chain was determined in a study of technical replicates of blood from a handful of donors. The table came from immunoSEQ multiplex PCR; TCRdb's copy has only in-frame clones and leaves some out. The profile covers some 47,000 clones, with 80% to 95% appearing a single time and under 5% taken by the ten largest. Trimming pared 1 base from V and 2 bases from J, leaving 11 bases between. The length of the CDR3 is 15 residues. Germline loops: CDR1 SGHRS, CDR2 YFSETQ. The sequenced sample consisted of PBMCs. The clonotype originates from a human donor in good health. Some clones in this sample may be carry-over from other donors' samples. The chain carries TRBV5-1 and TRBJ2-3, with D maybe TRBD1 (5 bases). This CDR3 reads CASSLPRDDTDTQYF. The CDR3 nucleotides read TGCGCCAGCAGCTTGCCCAGGGATGACACAGATACGCAGTATTTT.